The source of this T cell receptor (beta chain) is a study of T-cell reconstitution after alpha-beta-depleted transplantation in children. This clonotype was picked up a small number of times. The antigen remains undetermined. V shed 5 bases and J shed 1 base, with 11 bases lying between them. The CDR3 length is 14 residues. In germline, CDR1 is SGHTA, CDR2 FQGNSA. Regarding the study as a whole: Roughly two months post-transplant, alpha-beta T cells reportedly originated from several hundred graft clones that had expanded. The high TCRbeta diversity at day 60 in some patients came from surviving recipient T cells and thymic progenitors.

Unique molecular identifiers were incorporated during preparation of the TCRbeta library. TCRdb re-called the PCR reads through MiXCR, storing one row per CDR3 protein. The sample includes fewer than 250,000 distinct CDR3 sequences, under 20% of them seen just once. The chain joins TRBV7-2 to TRBJ2-5; perhaps TRBD1 as D (5 bases). Specimen: PBMCs, mostly from graft donor cells, collected 360 days after TCRalphabeta/CD19-depleted stem cell transplant. This clonotype originated in a male patient between 2 and 10 years old who had a stem cell transplant for acute lymphoblastic leukemia, so the T cells may come from the graft donor. The CDR3 spells CASSTQVLQETQYF. The DNA for the CDR3 is TGTGCCAGCAGCACACAGGTCCTCCAAGAGACCCAGTACTTC.